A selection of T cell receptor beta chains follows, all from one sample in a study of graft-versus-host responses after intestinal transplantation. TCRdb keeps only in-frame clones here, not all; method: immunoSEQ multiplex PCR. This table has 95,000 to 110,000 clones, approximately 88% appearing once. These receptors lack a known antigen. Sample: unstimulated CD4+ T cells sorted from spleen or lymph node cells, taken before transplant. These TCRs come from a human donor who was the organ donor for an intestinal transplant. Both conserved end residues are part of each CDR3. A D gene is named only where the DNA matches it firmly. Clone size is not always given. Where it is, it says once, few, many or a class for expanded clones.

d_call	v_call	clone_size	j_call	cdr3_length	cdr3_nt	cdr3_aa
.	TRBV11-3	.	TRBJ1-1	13	TGTGCCAGCAGCGCCCGACAGAACACTGAAGCTTTCTTT	CASSARQNTEAFF
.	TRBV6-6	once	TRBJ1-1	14	TGTGCCAGCAGTTACTCGATTTCGGGCACTGAAGCTTTCTTT	CASSYSISGTEAFF
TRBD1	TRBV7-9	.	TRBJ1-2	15	TGTGCCAGCAGCTTCCGGGACAGGGGACGCTATGGCTACACCTTC	CASSFRDRGRYGYTF
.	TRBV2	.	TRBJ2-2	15	TGTGCCAGCAGTGACCGGGTCCGCGGCACCGGGGAGCTGTTTTTT	CASSDRVRGTGELFF
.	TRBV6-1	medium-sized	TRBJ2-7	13	TGTGCCAGCAGTGTCCAGGGAACTGCCGAGCAGTACTTC	CASSVQGTAEQYF
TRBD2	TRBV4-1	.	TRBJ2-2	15	TGCGCCAGCAGCCAAGGACTAGCGGGCACCGGGGAGCTGTTTTTT	CASSQGLAGTGELFF
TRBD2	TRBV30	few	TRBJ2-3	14	TGTGCCTGGGACCTAGCGGGAGGCACAGATACGCAGTATTTT	CAWDLAGGTDTQYF
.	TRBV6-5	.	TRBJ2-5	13	TGTGCCAGCAAACGGGCTCCCTTGCAGACCCAGTACTTC	CASKRAPLQTQYF
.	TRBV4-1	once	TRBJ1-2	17	TGCGCCAGCAGCGGACAAATCCAGAACCGAAAGACCTATGGCTACACCTTC	CASSGQIQNRKTYGYTF
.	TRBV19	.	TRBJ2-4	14	TGTGCCAGTAGTTCGCCAGGGCGTGAAAACATTCAGTACTTC	CASSSPGRENIQYF
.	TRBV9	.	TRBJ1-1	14	TGTGCCAGCAGCCCCCGACATCTGAACACTGAAGCTTTCTTT	CASSPRHLNTEAFF
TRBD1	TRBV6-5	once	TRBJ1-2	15	TGTGCCAGCCAGTACGGGGACAGGGTCACAGTTGGCTACACCTTC	CASQYGDRVTVGYTF
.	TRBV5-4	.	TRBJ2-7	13	TGTGCCAGCAGCTTGGGGGACCAGGGCGAGCAGTACTTC	CASSLGDQGEQYF
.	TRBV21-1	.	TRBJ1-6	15	TGTGCCAGCAGCCAACGGGACAGGGGGAATTCACCCCTCCACTTT	CASSQRDRGNSPLHF
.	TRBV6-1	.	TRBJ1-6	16	TGTGCCAGCAGTGAAATCGAGAGCTCCTATAATTCACCCCTCCACTTT	CASSEIESSYNSPLHF
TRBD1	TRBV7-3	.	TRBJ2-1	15	TGTGCCAGCAGCTTATTCAGGGGGCGGTATAATGAGCAGTTCTTC	CASSLFRGRYNEQFF
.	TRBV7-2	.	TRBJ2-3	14	TGTGCCAGCAGCTTAGATACGGGCACAGATACGCAGTATTTT	CASSLDTGTDTQYF
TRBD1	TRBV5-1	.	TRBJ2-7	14	TGCGCCAGCAGCTTCAGACAGGGGGCAGGCGAGCAGTACTTC	CASSFRQGAGEQYF
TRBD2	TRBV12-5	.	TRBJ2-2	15	TGTGCTAGTGGTCCGGGACTAGCGGGCGCCGGGGAGCTGTTTTTT	CASGPGLAGAGELFF
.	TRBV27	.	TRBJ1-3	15	TGTGCCAGCAGTCGAGGACAGAACTCTGGAAACACCATATATTTT	CASSRGQNSGNTIYF
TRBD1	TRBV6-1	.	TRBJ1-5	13	TGTGCCAGCAGATTCGGGACAGATCAGCCCCAGCATTTT	CASRFGTDQPQHF
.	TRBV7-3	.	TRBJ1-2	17	TGTGCCAGCAGCTTAGGCGGGATGAGGACCCGCCTGTATGGCTACACCTTC	CASSLGGMRTRLYGYTF
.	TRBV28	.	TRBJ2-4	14	TGTGCCAGCAGGGGCGGGACAGCTAAAAACATTCAGTACTTC	CASRGGTAKNIQYF
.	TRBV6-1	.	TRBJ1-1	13	TGTGCCAGCAGTGAAAGACAGAACACTGAAGCTTTCTTT	CASSERQNTEAFF
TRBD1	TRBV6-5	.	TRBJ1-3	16	TGTGCCAGCAGTTGGGGACAGCAAGCCTCTGGAAACACCATATATTTT	CASSWGQQASGNTIYF
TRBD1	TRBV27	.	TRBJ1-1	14	TGTGCCAGCAGTCTCAGACAGGGCAACACTGAAGCTTTCTTT	CASSLRQGNTEAFF
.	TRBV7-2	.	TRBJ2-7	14	TGTGCCAGCAGCTACCACACAGGAGAAAACGAGCAGTACTTC	CASSYHTGENEQYF
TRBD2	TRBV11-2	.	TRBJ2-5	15	TGTGCCAGCAGCCGACTAGCTCCCAATCAAGAGACCCAGTACTTC	CASSRLAPNQETQYF
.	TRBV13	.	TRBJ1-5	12	TGTGCCAGCAGCTTAAGGAATCAGCCCCAGCATTTT	CASSLRNQPQHF
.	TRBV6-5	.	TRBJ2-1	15	TGTGCCAGCAGTTATCATCCAAGCTCCTACAATGAGCAGTTCTTC	CASSYHPSSYNEQFF
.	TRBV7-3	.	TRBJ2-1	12	TGTGCCAGCAGCTTATCCAACAATGAGCAGTTCTTC	CASSLSNNEQFF
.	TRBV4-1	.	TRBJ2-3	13	TGCGCCAGCAGCCAGGCCGGGGTGGGTACGCAGTATTTT	CASSQAGVGTQYF
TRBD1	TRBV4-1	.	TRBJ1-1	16	TGCGCCAGCAGCCAAGTCTGGCGGGCAGGGGGCGCTGAAGCTTTCTTT	CASSQVWRAGGAEAFF
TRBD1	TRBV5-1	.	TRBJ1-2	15	TGCGCCAGCAGCACGGGACAGGGCCATTCATATGGCTACACCTTC	CASSTGQGHSYGYTF
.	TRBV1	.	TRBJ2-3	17	TGCACCAGCAGCCACGCCGACCTAGCGGGGGGATCAGATACGCAGTATTTT	CTSSHADLAGGSDTQYF
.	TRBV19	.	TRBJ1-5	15	TGTGCCAGTAGTATAGGGGCCGTAGGCAATCAGCCCCAGCATTTT	CASSIGAVGNQPQHF
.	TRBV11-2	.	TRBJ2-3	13	TGTGCCAGCAGCCGGGGACGGAAAGATACGCAGTATTTT	CASSRGRKDTQYF
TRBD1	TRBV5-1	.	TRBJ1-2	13	TGCGCCAGCAGCCGGGACAGGCCCTATGGCTACACCTTC	CASSRDRPYGYTF
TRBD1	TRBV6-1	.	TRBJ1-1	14	TGTGCCAGCAGGGCGGACAGGCCGGGCACTGAAGCTTTCTTT	CASRADRPGTEAFF
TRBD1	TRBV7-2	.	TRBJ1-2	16	TGTGCCAGCAGCTTAGACGCGCCGGGACAGACCTATGGCTACACCTTC	CASSLDAPGQTYGYTF
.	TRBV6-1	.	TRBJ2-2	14	TGTGCCAGCAGTTGGGACCCAAGAAACGGGGAGCTGTTTTTT	CASSWDPRNGELFF
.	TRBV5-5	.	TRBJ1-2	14	TGTGCCAGCAGCCCTTGGGACGCCTTCATCGGCTACACCTTC	CASSPWDAFIGYTF
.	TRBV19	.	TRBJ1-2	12	TGTGCCAGTAGCCCGGGTTACTATGGCTACACCTTC	CASSPGYYGYTF
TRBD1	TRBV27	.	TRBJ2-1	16	TGTGCCAGCAGTCCACATGGGACAGGCCGGTCGAATGAGCAGTTCTTC	CASSPHGTGRSNEQFF
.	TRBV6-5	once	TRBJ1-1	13	TGTGCCAGCACCCCACGACCGGGAATACAAGCTTTCTTT	CASTPRPGIQAFF
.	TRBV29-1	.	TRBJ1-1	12	TGCAGCGTTAACCAGGGAGGAACTGAAGCTTTCTTT	CSVNQGGTEAFF
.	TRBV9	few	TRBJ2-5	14	TGTGCCAGCAGCGTAGATTTTGGCGGCGGGACCCAGTACTTC	CASSVDFGGGTQYF
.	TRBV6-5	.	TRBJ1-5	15	TGTGCCAGCAGCCTGAGCAGGGGATGGAGTCAGCCCCAGCATTTT	CASSLSRGWSQPQHF
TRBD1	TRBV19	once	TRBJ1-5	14	TGTGCCAGTACTGTGCAGGGGGCCATTCAGCCCCAGCATTTT	CASTVQGAIQPQHF
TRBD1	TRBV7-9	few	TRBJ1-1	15	TGTGCCAGCAGCCCCGAACTGGACAGGGGAACTGAAGCTTTCTTT	CASSPELDRGTEAFF
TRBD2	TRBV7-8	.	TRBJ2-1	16	TGTGCCAGCAGCCCCCCGGGACTAGCGACGCCGAATGAGCAGTTCTTC	CASSPPGLATPNEQFF
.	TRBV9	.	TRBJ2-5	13	TGTGCCAGCAGCGTACAACCGGAAGAGACCCAGTACTTC	CASSVQPEETQYF
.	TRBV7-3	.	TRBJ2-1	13	TGTGCCAGCAGCACACCTGACGGAAATGAGCAGTTCTTC	CASSTPDGNEQFF
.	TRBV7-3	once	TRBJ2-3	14	TGTGCCAGCAGCTTAGGACCTGGCGCAGATACGCAGTATTTT	CASSLGPGADTQYF
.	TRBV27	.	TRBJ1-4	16	TGTGCCAGCAGTCCCCGTGGGGCCGCAACTAATGAAAAACTGTTTTTT	CASSPRGAATNEKLFF
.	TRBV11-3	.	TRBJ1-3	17	TGTGCCAGCAGCCCCCAGGACAGACCATTCTCTGGAAACACCATATATTTT	CASSPQDRPFSGNTIYF